This T cell receptor beta chain originates from a study of blood T cell repertoires in COVID-19. The germline gives CDR1 MNHEY, CDR2 SMNVEV (reference sequence). Trimming pared 0 bases from V and 10 bases from J, leaving 10 bases between. The CDR3 loop spans 14 amino acids. Clones were sequenced by immunoSEQ multiplex PCR, and TCRdb holds only the in-frame ones, with some missing. The sample shows some 290,000 clones, about 90% of them seen only once. V gene TRBV27 combines with J gene TRBJ1-6; D is uncertain. The clonotype originates from a woman aged 50 to 65 who had recovered from COVID-19. Sample: peripheral blood. CDR3 amino acids: CASSLSSRESPLHF. For the CDR3, the DNA is TGTGCCAGCAGTTTATCGTCGAGAGAGTCACCCCTCCACTTT.